A single sample gave rise to the 8 T cell receptor beta chains below, sequenced in a study of T cells in Graves' hyperthyroidism and ophthalmopathy. The investigators amplified TCR beta CDR3 regions from RNA transcripts. First-round RT-PCR with HTBI primers amplified the TCR CDR3 region. TCRdb re-called the multiplex PCR reads through MiXCR, storing one row per CDR3 protein. The top ten hold around a fifth of the sample, which has 300,000 to 450,000 distinct CDR3 sequences, around 15% seen once. Sequencing was carried out using blood. The receptors stem from a woman aged 25 to 45 with Graves' ophthalmopathy.

This clonotype occurred a few times. The chain has TRBV10-2 and TRBJ2-7; D is undetermined. The germline V gene has CDR1 WSHSY and CDR2 SAAADI. Trimming removed 7 bases from V and 6 bases from J, with 19 bases in between. This CDR3 is 14 amino acids long. Here the CDR3 DNA reads TGCGCCAGCACCACGGTCTTAGGGTCCGGCGAGCAGTACTTC. Translating it yields CASTTVLGSGEQYF.

The sample holds many counts of this clonotype. The rearrangement joins TRBV7-9 to TRBJ2-7; 7 positions agree with TRBD1. J gave up 5 bases and V 4 bases, and 5 bases lay outside the gene matches. Germline V gene sequence: CDR1 SEHNR, CDR2 FQNEAQ (reference sequence). The CDR3 is made up of 13 amino acids. CDR3 region: CASSSEGADEQYF. In DNA form, the CDR3 reads TGTGCCAGCAGCTCCGAGGGGGCTGACGAGCAGTACTTC.

The chain uses TRBV20-1 and TRBJ1-5; 8 nucleotides match TRBD1. CDR1 DFQATT and CDR2 SNEGSKA come from the germline V gene (reference sequence). This CDR3 contains 14 residues. The V gene end was trimmed by 4 bases and the J gene end by 2 bases; junction bases not matched to a gene: 4. The CDR3 nucleotides read TGCAGTGCTATTACAGGGGGTGGCAATCAGCCCCAGCATTTT. It is translated as CSAITGGGNQPQHF.

The V and J genes are TRBV20-1 and TRBJ2-7, with D perhaps given as TRBD1 or TRBD2 (5 bases each). This CDR3 is built from 15 residues. V lost 3 bases and J 6 bases, leaving 21 bases between the germline ends. Looked up from germline, CDR1 is DFQATT and CDR2 is SNEGSKA (reference sequence). The CDR3 is CSASRAGSGGSEQYF. CDR3 DNA: TGCAGTGCTAGTAGAGCAGGGAGCGGAGGTTCCGAGCAGTACTTC.

This clonotype was detected ten times or more. The chain recombines TRBV10-2 with TRBJ2-1, with D perhaps TRBD1 or TRBD2 (6 bases each). V was pared by 3 bases and J by 7 bases, with 16 bases between. Germline assignment: CDR1 WSHSY and CDR2 SAAADI. This CDR3 spans 15 amino acids. The CDR3 is CASSDLGGQMNEQFF. CDR3 nucleotides: TGCGCCAGCAGTGATTTGGGGGGCCAAATGAATGAGCAGTTCTTC.

This clonotype was seen a handful of times. The V gene is TRBV5-6, the J gene TRBJ2-2, with TRBD1 matching 8 bases. The CDR3 covers 16 residues. Germline assignment: CDR1 SGHDT and CDR2 YYEEEE. The trim removed 5 bases at V and 6 bases at J, leaving 12 bases unmatched. CDR3 residues: CASSISLAQGAGELFF. The CDR3 coding sequence is TGTGCCAGCAGTATATCGTTGGCACAGGGGGCCGGGGAGCTGTTTTTT.

This clonotype showed up many times. The chain has TRBV3-1 and TRBJ1-1; D perhaps matches TRBD1 (5 bases). Between the trimmed V and J ends, which lost 2 bases and 1 base, there was a span of 8 bases. Germline V gene data show CDR1 as LGHDT and CDR2 as YNNKEL (reference sequence). The CDR3 length is 14 residues. CDR3 coding DNA: TGTGCCAGCAGCCAATCAGGGACGAACACTGAAGCTTTCTTT. Translation gives CASSQSGTNTEAFF.

This clonotype was counted a single time. The V and J genes are TRBV20-1 and TRBJ1-1, with TRBD1 as a possible D gene (5 bases). Germline assignment: CDR1 DFQATT and CDR2 SNEGSKA (reference sequence). V was trimmed by 3 bases and J by 1 base, leaving 15 bases between them. There are 15 residues in the CDR3. The CDR3 loop is CSASEEGPENTEAFF. The CDR3 region has the DNA TGCAGTGCTAGTGAGGAGGGACCGGAGAACACTGAAGCTTTCTTT.